These T cell receptor beta chains were read from a single sample in a study of spatial heterogeneity in lung cancer. Each CDR3 protein is one row after TCRdb ran MiXCR on the 5' RACE reads. The table has several thousand distinct CDR3 sequences, just under 4% seen once. The sample in question was lung tumor tissue, obtained at surgery. The receptors were gathered from a female donor with early-stage non-small cell lung cancer. Both conserved end residues are part of each CDR3. A D gene is named only where the DNA matches it firmly. The size field is filled for only some rows; it gives once, few, many or a size class.

cdr3_aa: CSARLGQGASEQYF; cdr3_nt: TGCAGTGCTAGATTGGGACAGGGGGCAAGTGAGCAGTACTTC; cdr3_length: 14; v_call: TRBV20-1; j_call: TRBJ2-7; d_call: TRBD1; clone_size: many
cdr3_aa: CSVKGTSGTSYEQYF; cdr3_nt: TGCAGCGTTAAGGGGACTAGCGGGACGTCCTACGAGCAGTACTTC; cdr3_length: 15; v_call: TRBV29-1; j_call: TRBJ2-7; d_call: TRBD2; clone_size: many
cdr3_aa: CASSEGFPDTQYF; cdr3_nt: TGTGCCAGCAGCGAGGGTTTCCCAGATACGCAGTATTTT; cdr3_length: 13; v_call: TRBV2; j_call: TRBJ2-3; d_call: NA; clone_size: many
cdr3_aa: CSERLGDTQYF; cdr3_nt: TGCAGCGAGAGACTGGGAGATACGCAGTATTTT; cdr3_length: 11; v_call: TRBV29-1; j_call: TRBJ2-3; d_call: NA; clone_size: few
cdr3_aa: CSVPRGDSNNEQFF; cdr3_nt: TGCAGCGTTCCGAGGGGGGACAGTAACAATGAGCAGTTCTTC; cdr3_length: 14; v_call: TRBV29-1; j_call: TRBJ2-1; d_call: NA; clone_size: many
cdr3_aa: CASYSGSTYEQYF; cdr3_nt: TGTGCCAGCTATAGCGGGAGCACCTACGAGCAGTACTTC; cdr3_length: 13; v_call: TRBV12-3/TRBV12-4; j_call: TRBJ2-7; d_call: TRBD2; clone_size: many
cdr3_aa: CASENRIDGGELFF; cdr3_nt: TGTGCCAGCGAAAATAGGATCGATGGCGGGGAGCTGTTTTTT; cdr3_length: 14; v_call: TRBV6-5; j_call: TRBJ2-2; d_call: NA; clone_size: few
cdr3_aa: CASSLNGPQSYEQYF; cdr3_nt: TGTGCCAGCAGCTTAAACGGACCCCAGTCTTACGAGCAGTACTTC; cdr3_length: 15; v_call: TRBV11-1; j_call: TRBJ2-7; d_call: NA; clone_size: medium-sized
cdr3_aa: CASSLTQQQETQYF; cdr3_nt: TGTGCCAGCAGTTTGACCCAGCAACAAGAGACCCAGTACTTC; cdr3_length: 14; v_call: TRBV28; j_call: TRBJ2-5; d_call: NA; clone_size: many
cdr3_aa: CASSSSASEYF; cdr3_nt: TGTGCCAGCAGCTCCTCGGCGAGCGAGTACTTC; cdr3_length: 11; v_call: TRBV28; j_call: TRBJ2-7; d_call: NA; clone_size: medium-sized
cdr3_aa: CASRTSGILSGANVLTF; cdr3_nt: TGTGCCAGCCGGACTAGCGGGATCCTATCCGGGGCCAACGTCCTGACTTTC; cdr3_length: 17; v_call: TRBV28; j_call: TRBJ2-6; d_call: TRBD2; clone_size: many
cdr3_aa: CASSQVVSSEPQHF; cdr3_nt: TGTGCCAGCAGCCAAGTAGTCTCAAGTGAGCCCCAGCATTTT; cdr3_length: 14; v_call: TRBV4-2; j_call: TRBJ1-5; d_call: NA; clone_size: many
cdr3_aa: CASRHSRDSFYGYTF; cdr3_nt: TGTGCCAGCAGACACAGCCGGGACAGTTTCTATGGCTACACCTTC; cdr3_length: 15; v_call: TRBV6-5; j_call: TRBJ1-2; d_call: TRBD1; clone_size: many
cdr3_aa: CASSPEGGEYNEQFF; cdr3_nt: TGTGCCAGCAGCCCCGAGGGGGGAGAGTACAATGAGCAGTTCTTC; cdr3_length: 15; v_call: TRBV7-9; j_call: TRBJ2-1; d_call: NA; clone_size: many
cdr3_aa: CASNSNRGMNTEAFF; cdr3_nt: TGTGCCAGCAACTCCAACAGGGGAATGAACACTGAAGCTTTCTTT; cdr3_length: 15; v_call: TRBV5-6; j_call: TRBJ1-1; d_call: TRBD1; clone_size: many
cdr3_aa: CASSSLASELFF; cdr3_nt: TGTGCCAGCAGCTCCTTAGCTTCGGAGTTGTTCTTC; cdr3_length: 12; v_call: TRBV7-2; j_call: TRBJ2-1; d_call: NA; clone_size: medium-sized
cdr3_aa: CSAIGLDEETQYF; cdr3_nt: TGCAGTGCCATTGGTCTAGACGAAGAGACCCAGTACTTC; cdr3_length: 13; v_call: TRBV20-1; j_call: TRBJ2-5; d_call: NA; clone_size: many
cdr3_aa: CSVRQGANTGELFF; cdr3_nt: TGCAGCGTTAGACAGGGTGCGAACACCGGGGAGCTGTTTTTT; cdr3_length: 14; v_call: TRBV29-1; j_call: TRBJ2-2; d_call: TRBD1; clone_size: many
cdr3_aa: CASSLGGYTDTQYF; cdr3_nt: TGTGCTAGCAGCTTGGGCGGTTACACAGATACGCAGTATTTT; cdr3_length: 14; v_call: TRBV7-7; j_call: TRBJ2-3; d_call: NA; clone_size: medium-sized
cdr3_aa: CASSSQGVQFF; cdr3_nt: TGTGCCAGCAGCTCCCAGGGCGTGCAGTTCTTC; cdr3_length: 11; v_call: TRBV7-2; j_call: TRBJ2-1; d_call: NA; clone_size: medium-sized
cdr3_aa: CSVQQGYGNQPQHF; cdr3_nt: TGCAGCGTTCAACAGGGGTATGGCAATCAGCCCCAGCATTTT; cdr3_length: 14; v_call: TRBV29-1; j_call: TRBJ1-5; d_call: TRBD1; clone_size: many
cdr3_aa: CASSNPGGIQYF; cdr3_nt: TGTGCCAGCAGTAATCCGGGGGGCATTCAGTACTTC; cdr3_length: 12; v_call: TRBV28; j_call: TRBJ2-4; d_call: TRBD2; clone_size: many
cdr3_aa: CASSSQGAKYF; cdr3_nt: TGTGCCAGCAGTTCCCAGGGGGCTAAGTACTTC; cdr3_length: 11; v_call: TRBV6-5; j_call: TRBJ2-7; d_call: TRBD1; clone_size: medium-sized
cdr3_aa: CASSQLTGNTGELFF; cdr3_nt: TGCGCCAGCAGCCAATTGACAGGGAACACCGGGGAGCTGTTTTTT; cdr3_length: 15; v_call: TRBV4-1; j_call: TRBJ2-2; d_call: NA; clone_size: NA
cdr3_aa: CSARGGTNMGTQYF; cdr3_nt: TGCAGTGCTAGAGGAGGGACGAACATGGGGACCCAGTACTTC; cdr3_length: 14; v_call: TRBV20-1; j_call: TRBJ2-5; d_call: NA; clone_size: medium-sized
cdr3_aa: CASSTPGQSSGYTF; cdr3_nt: TGTGCCAGCAGCACCCCGGGACAGTCAAGTGGCTACACCTTC; cdr3_length: 14; v_call: TRBV13; j_call: TRBJ1-2; d_call: TRBD1; clone_size: medium-sized
cdr3_aa: CASTANTEAFF; cdr3_nt: TGTGCCAGCACTGCTAACACTGAAGCTTTCTTT; cdr3_length: 11; v_call: TRBV2; j_call: TRBJ1-1; d_call: NA; clone_size: many
cdr3_aa: CASSTPDKSYEQYF; cdr3_nt: TGTGCCAGCAGTACCCCGGACAAGAGCTACGAGCAGTACTTC; cdr3_length: 14; v_call: TRBV28; j_call: TRBJ2-7; d_call: NA; clone_size: medium-sized
cdr3_aa: CASSPPYATDTQYF; cdr3_nt: TGTGCCAGCTCACCACCTTACGCCACAGATACGCAGTATTTT; cdr3_length: 14; v_call: TRBV18; j_call: TRBJ2-3; d_call: NA; clone_size: many
cdr3_aa: CASSEACEAFF; cdr3_nt: TGTGCCAGCAGTGAAGCCTGTGAAGCTTTCTTT; cdr3_length: 11; v_call: TRBV2; j_call: TRBJ1-1; d_call: NA; clone_size: many
cdr3_aa: CASSIRGATDTQYF; cdr3_nt: TGTGCCAGTAGTATAAGGGGGGCTACAGATACGCAGTATTTT; cdr3_length: 14; v_call: TRBV19; j_call: TRBJ2-3; d_call: NA; clone_size: many
cdr3_aa: CASSFGHQETQYF; cdr3_nt: TGTGCCAGCAGCTTTGGCCATCAAGAGACCCAGTACTTC; cdr3_length: 13; v_call: TRBV11-2; j_call: TRBJ2-5; d_call: NA; clone_size: medium-sized
cdr3_aa: CSAPGILYNEQFF; cdr3_nt: TGCAGTGCTCCCGGGATCCTTTACAATGAGCAGTTCTTC; cdr3_length: 13; v_call: TRBV20-1; j_call: TRBJ2-1; d_call: NA; clone_size: few
cdr3_aa: CASSFGSISPLHF; cdr3_nt: TGTGCCAGCAGCTTTGGGAGTATTTCACCCCTCCACTTT; cdr3_length: 13; v_call: TRBV7-8; j_call: TRBJ1-6; d_call: NA; clone_size: once
cdr3_aa: CSARSSSYTDTQYF; cdr3_nt: TGCAGTGCTAGATCGTCGTCATACACAGATACGCAGTATTTT; cdr3_length: 14; v_call: TRBV20-1; j_call: TRBJ2-3; d_call: NA; clone_size: hyperexpanded
cdr3_aa: CASSPLPETGNYGYTF; cdr3_nt: TGTGCCAGCAGTCCCCTCCCGGAAACCGGAAACTATGGCTACACCTTC; cdr3_length: 16; v_call: TRBV28; j_call: TRBJ1-2; d_call: NA; clone_size: many
cdr3_aa: CASKDTGANVLTF; cdr3_nt: TGTGCCAGCAAAGATACTGGGGCCAACGTCCTGACTTTC; cdr3_length: 13; v_call: TRBV19; j_call: TRBJ2-6; d_call: NA; clone_size: medium-sized
cdr3_aa: CASSLVQGLEQYF; cdr3_nt: TGTGCCAGCAGCTTAGTGCAGGGGCTCGAGCAGTACTTC; cdr3_length: 13; v_call: TRBV11-2; j_call: TRBJ2-7; d_call: NA; clone_size: many
cdr3_aa: CASRGQGVSYEQYF; cdr3_nt: TGTGCCAGCAGGGGACAGGGGGTATCATACGAGCAGTACTTC; cdr3_length: 14; v_call: TRBV6-2/TRBV6-3; j_call: TRBJ2-7; d_call: TRBD1; clone_size: medium-sized
cdr3_aa: CASSLALGQGETQYF; cdr3_nt: TGCGCCAGCAGCTTGGCGCTGGGGCAGGGAGAGACCCAGTACTTC; cdr3_length: 15; v_call: TRBV5-1; j_call: TRBJ2-5; d_call: NA; clone_size: many
cdr3_aa: CASSPSQLGQETQYF; cdr3_nt: TGTGCCAGTAGTCCCTCCCAGCTCGGCCAAGAGACCCAGTACTTC; cdr3_length: 15; v_call: TRBV19; j_call: TRBJ2-5; d_call: NA; clone_size: medium-sized
cdr3_aa: CASSLTGLNYGYTF; cdr3_nt: TGTGCCAGCTCACTGACCGGGCTTAACTATGGCTACACCTTC; cdr3_length: 14; v_call: TRBV18; j_call: TRBJ1-2; d_call: NA; clone_size: medium-sized
cdr3_aa: CASSGQLNTEAFF; cdr3_nt: TGCGCCAGCAGTGGACAGCTTAACACTGAAGCTTTCTTT; cdr3_length: 13; v_call: TRBV10-1; j_call: TRBJ1-1; d_call: NA; clone_size: many
cdr3_aa: CASRLWTAASYEQYF; cdr3_nt: TGTGCCAGCAGACTTTGGACAGCGGCCTCCTACGAGCAGTACTTC; cdr3_length: 15; v_call: TRBV27; j_call: TRBJ2-7; d_call: NA; clone_size: many
cdr3_aa: CASSYDGTSGNTIYF; cdr3_nt: TGTGCCAGCAGTTACGACGGCACCTCTGGAAACACCATATATTTT; cdr3_length: 15; v_call: TRBV6-2/TRBV6-3; j_call: TRBJ1-3; d_call: NA; clone_size: few
cdr3_aa: CASSLRGANQPQHF; cdr3_nt: TGTGCCAGCAGCCTGCGGGGGGCTAATCAGCCCCAGCATTTT; cdr3_length: 14; v_call: TRBV3-1; j_call: TRBJ1-5; d_call: NA; clone_size: few
cdr3_aa: CASSIDGAPYNEQFF; cdr3_nt: TGTGCCAGTAGTATAGACGGGGCCCCCTACAATGAGCAGTTCTTC; cdr3_length: 15; v_call: TRBV19; j_call: TRBJ2-1; d_call: NA; clone_size: medium-sized
cdr3_aa: CASSLGGRAGYNEQFF; cdr3_nt: TGCGCCAGCAGCTTGGGAGGGAGGGCTGGATACAATGAGCAGTTCTTC; cdr3_length: 16; v_call: TRBV5-1; j_call: TRBJ2-1; d_call: TRBD2; clone_size: many
cdr3_aa: CSTLGPTGELFF; cdr3_nt: TGCTCAACACTTGGACCCACCGGGGAGCTGTTTTTT; cdr3_length: 12; v_call: TRBV10-1; j_call: TRBJ2-2; d_call: NA; clone_size: many
cdr3_aa: CSARDPLGYTF; cdr3_nt: TGCAGTGCTAGAGATCCCCTCGGCTACACCTTC; cdr3_length: 11; v_call: TRBV20-1; j_call: TRBJ1-2; d_call: NA; clone_size: many
cdr3_aa: CSARVQPGQGNQYF; cdr3_nt: TGCAGTGCTAGAGTTCAGCCGGGACAGGGCAATCAGTACTTC; cdr3_length: 14; v_call: TRBV20-1; j_call: TRBJ2-4; d_call: TRBD1; clone_size: many
cdr3_aa: CSAARNQPQHF; cdr3_nt: TGCAGTGCTGCGCGGAATCAGCCCCAGCATTTT; cdr3_length: 11; v_call: TRBV20-1; j_call: TRBJ1-5; d_call: NA; clone_size: many
cdr3_aa: CASSLDLRTGLF; cdr3_nt: TGTGCCAGCAGCCTCGATCTCCGGACAGGGCTCTTT; cdr3_length: 12; v_call: TRBV7-9; j_call: TRBJ1-1; d_call: TRBD1; clone_size: medium-sized
cdr3_aa: CASSQGSSGANVLTF; cdr3_nt: TGTGCCAGCAGCCAGGGAAGCTCTGGGGCCAACGTCCTGACTTTC; cdr3_length: 15; v_call: TRBV3-1; j_call: TRBJ2-6; d_call: NA; clone_size: many
cdr3_aa: CASSSGTDNEKLFF; cdr3_nt: TGTGCCAGCAGCTCCGGGACAGACAATGAAAAACTGTTTTTT; cdr3_length: 14; v_call: TRBV7-9; j_call: TRBJ1-4; d_call: TRBD1; clone_size: many
cdr3_aa: CASSYGRSPSYNEQFF; cdr3_nt: TGTGCCAGCAGTTACGGTAGAAGTCCTTCCTACAATGAGCAGTTCTTC; cdr3_length: 16; v_call: TRBV6-6; j_call: TRBJ2-1; d_call: NA; clone_size: medium-sized
cdr3_aa: CASSPGSPGPYGYTF; cdr3_nt: TGTGCCAGCTCACCGGGGTCGCCGGGGCCCTATGGCTACACCTTC; cdr3_length: 15; v_call: TRBV18; j_call: TRBJ1-2; d_call: NA; clone_size: many
cdr3_aa: CATGGGQGVETQYF; cdr3_nt: TGTGCCACAGGAGGCGGACAGGGGGTAGAGACCCAGTACTTC; cdr3_length: 14; v_call: TRBV24-1; j_call: TRBJ2-5; d_call: TRBD1; clone_size: medium-sized
cdr3_aa: CASSLLSGESSYNEQFF; cdr3_nt: TGTGCCAGCAGTCTCCTTAGCGGGGAGAGCTCCTACAATGAGCAGTTCTTC; cdr3_length: 17; v_call: TRBV12-3/TRBV12-4; j_call: TRBJ2-1; d_call: TRBD2; clone_size: medium-sized